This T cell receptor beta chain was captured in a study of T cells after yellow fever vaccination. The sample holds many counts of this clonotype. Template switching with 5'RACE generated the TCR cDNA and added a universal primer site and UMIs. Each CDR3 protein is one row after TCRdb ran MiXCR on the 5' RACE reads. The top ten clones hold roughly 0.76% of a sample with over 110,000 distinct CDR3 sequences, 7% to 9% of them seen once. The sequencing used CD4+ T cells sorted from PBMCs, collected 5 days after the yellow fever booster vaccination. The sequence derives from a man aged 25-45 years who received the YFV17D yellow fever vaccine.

Here the CDR3 reads CASSLDRNYEQYF. CDR3 DNA sequence: TGTGCCAGCAGCTTGGATAGAAACTACGAGCAGTACTTC. The chain joins TRBV5-4 to TRBJ2-7; no clear D. Trimming left V 0 bases short and J 3 bases short, with 7 bases between. Germline lookup yields CDR1 SGHNT and CDR2 YYREEE (reference sequence). This CDR3 comprises 13 residues.